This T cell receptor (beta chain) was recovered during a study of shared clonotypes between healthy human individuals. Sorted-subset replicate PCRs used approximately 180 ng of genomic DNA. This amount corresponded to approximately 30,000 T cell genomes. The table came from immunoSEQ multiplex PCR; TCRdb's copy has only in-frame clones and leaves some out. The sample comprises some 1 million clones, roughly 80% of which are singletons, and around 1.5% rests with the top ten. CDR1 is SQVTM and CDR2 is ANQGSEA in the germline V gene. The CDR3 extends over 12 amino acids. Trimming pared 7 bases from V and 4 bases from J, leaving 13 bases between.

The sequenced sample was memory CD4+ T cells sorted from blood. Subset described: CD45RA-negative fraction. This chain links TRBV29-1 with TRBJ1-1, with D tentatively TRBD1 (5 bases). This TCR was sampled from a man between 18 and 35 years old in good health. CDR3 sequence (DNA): TGCAGCGGGAGAGGGGTAGGCACTGAAGCTTTCTTT. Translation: CSGRGVGTEAFF.